Below are 22 T cell receptor beta chains sequenced from a single sample in a study of T cell responses to AZD1222 COVID-19 vaccine (dated by TCRdb to the early 2020s). The intended sense of this specimen's time point label: baseline before first vaccination. Receptor libraries were prepared by the immunoSEQ multiplex PCR assay. Drawn from immuneACCESS, this table holds only the in-frame rearrangements with V and J called that TCRdb kept. Clones are partly lost; checked studies trace under half to an unresolved V gene and leave the rest unexplained. This sample lists some 150,000 clones; about 93% were detected once. Clones ranked in the top ten supply around 3.8% of the sample. The sample consisted of peripheral blood, taken on day 0 of AZD1222 vaccination. These receptors were taken from an adult in good health.

The rearrangement links TRBV25-1 to TRBJ1-5, with 7 nucleotides matching TRBD1. CDR3 length: 15 residues. In germline, CDR1 is MGHDK, CDR2 SYGVNS. After removal of 4 bases from V and 9 bases from J, the junction contained 12 bases not matched to a gene. In DNA form, the CDR3 reads TGTGCCAGCAGTGGGACTACAGGGGACCCTAGGCCCCAGCATTTT. Protein sequence: CASSGTTGDPRPQHF.

V gene TRBV20-1 combines with J gene TRBJ2-1; TRBD1 matches 8 bases. The CDR3 totals 11 residues. Germline lookup yields CDR1 DFQATT and CDR2 SNEGSKA (reference sequence). The J segment lost 8 bases and the V segment lost 5 bases, leaving 2 bases of the junction unmatched. This CDR3 reads CSAGQGDEQFF. Here the CDR3 DNA reads TGCAGTGCTGGACAGGGCGATGAGCAGTTCTTC.

The rearrangement links TRBV14 to TRBJ2-7; D is unresolved. Trimming took 0 bases from V and 7 from J, leaving 4 bases between them. CDR1 is SGHDN, CDR2 FVKESK, per germline. The CDR3 consists of 11 residues. The CDR3: CASSQELEQYF. The CDR3 DNA follows: TGTGCCAGCAGCCAAGAATTGGAGCAGTACTTC.

The chain carries TRBV5-4 and TRBJ2-7, with D hard to call. The V end was cut by 5 bases, the J end by 1 base, with 10 bases between. This CDR3 is 13 amino acids long. CDR1 is SGHNT, CDR2 YYREEE, per germline (reference sequence). The CDR3 DNA follows: TGTGCCAGCAGTCGTGGTGCGTCCTACGAGCAGTACTTC. Translating it yields CASSRGASYEQYF.

In this sample, this clone turned up once. This chain uses TRBV7-2 with TRBJ2-2; D perhaps matches TRBD1 (6 bases). The CDR3 is 14 residues long. V lost 7 bases to trimming and J lost 2 bases, with 11 bases between them. Germline assignment: CDR1 SGHTA and CDR2 FQGNSA. The DNA of the CDR3 is TGTGCCAGCATTGGGGGCTCAAACACCGGGGAGCTGTTTTTT. This translates into CASIGGSNTGELFF. The full variable domain, in which reference TRBV7-2 and TRBJ2-2 provide the parts outside the CDR3, is GAGVSQSPSNKVTEKGKDVELRCDPISGHTALYWYRQSLGQGLEFLIYFQGNSAPDKSGLPSDRFSAERTGGSVSTLTIQRTQQEDSAVYLCASIGGSNTGELFFGEGSRLTVL.

The chain links TRBV4-2 to TRBJ1-2; D unclear. V was trimmed by 0 bases and J by 2 bases, leaving 10 bases between them. Germline CDR1 is LGHNA and CDR2 is YNFKEQ. The length of the CDR3 is 15 residues. The CDR3 DNA is TGTGCCAGCAGCCAAGACCCACTTGAGAACTATGGCTACACCTTC. This codes for CASSQDPLENYGYTF.

This sequence joins TRBV21-1 and TRBJ1-5; the table's D gene call, TRBD1, was not cross checked with the DNA. TRBV21-1 is a listed pseudogene. The CDR3 has 17 residues. The CDR3 sequence: CASSKGAGPYSNQPQHF. CDR3 in DNA: TGTGCCAGCAGCAAAGGAGCAGGTCCATATAGCAATCAGCCCCAGCATTTT.

The count of this clone is one. This chain joins TRBV6-2 or TRBV6-3 and TRBJ2-7; D is unresolved. The CDR3 extends over 16 amino acids. Trimming cost V 6 bases and J 0 bases, with 18 bases left between them. Germline CDR1 is MNHEY and CDR2 is SVGEGT. The CDR3 nucleotides read TGTGCCAGCAGCATTGACTCTACGCCCGGCTCCTACGAGCAGTACTTC. It is translated as CASSIDSTPGSYEQYF.

The chain carries TRBV19 and TRBJ1-4; TRBD1 matches 7 bases. This CDR3 contains 16 residues. V lost 7 bases, J lost 0 bases, and 8 bases stayed unmatched. CDR1 is LNHDA, CDR2 SQIVND, per germline (reference sequence). CDR3 region: CASTGQFQATNEKLFF. DNA of the CDR3: TGTGCCAGTACGGGACAGTTCCAAGCAACTAATGAAAAACTGTTTTTT.

V usage is TRBV5-4 and J usage is TRBJ2-7; D is possibly TRBD1 or TRBD2 (5 bases each). The CDR3 spans 15 residues. In germline, CDR1 is SGHNT, CDR2 YYREEE (reference sequence). The V and J ends lost 4 bases and 2 bases respectively, with 16 bases between them. CDR3 region: CASSRPGPDPYEQYF. Written as DNA, the CDR3 is TGTGCCAGCAGCCGTCCGGGACCAGACCCCTACGAGCAGTACTTC.

The chain recombines TRBV6-1 with TRBJ1-2; D is ambiguous. The ends were cut back, 3 bases at V and 3 bases at J, with 17 bases in the middle. CDR3 length: 16 amino acids. Germline CDR1 MNHNS, CDR2 SASEGT. As DNA, the CDR3 is TGTGCCAGCAGTGATTACTCTTTAGAGGGATACTATGGCTACACCTTC. Amino acids: CASSDYSLEGYYGYTF.

The rearrangement links TRBV11-3 to TRBJ2-7; D is uncertain. This CDR3 spans 13 amino acids. Trimming removed 3 bases at V and 5 bases at J, with 11 bases between. Germline V gives CDR1 SGHNT, CDR2 YENEEA. The CDR3 DNA reads TGTGCCAGCAGCTTCTCTTTAATTAACGAGCAGTACTTC. As protein: CASSFSLINEQYF.

The rearrangement links TRBV11-2 to TRBJ2-7, with 10 nucleotides matching TRBD2. The germline CDR1 and CDR2 sequences are SGHAT and FQNNGV. CDR3 length equals 14 residues. The V segment lost 6 bases and the J segment 3 bases; nucleotides outside the gene matches: 5. The CDR3 loop reads CASSKTSGRYEQYF. CDR3 sequence (DNA): TGTGCCAGCAGTAAGACTAGCGGGCGCTACGAGCAGTACTTC.

The chain couples TRBV3-1 (or the pseudogene TRBV3-2) to TRBJ2-3; no clear D. Germline V CDR1 and CDR2: LGHDT, YNNKEL (reference sequence). This CDR3 contains 14 residues. With 4 bases removed from V and 1 base from J, the gap between germline ends came to 9 bases. CDR3: CASSLVQGTDTQYF. CDR3 nucleotides: TGTGCCAGCAGCCTAGTCCAGGGCACAGATACGCAGTATTTT.

This rearrangement joins TRBV7-8 to TRBJ2-2; unclear D gene. The V gene lost 2 bases and the J gene lost 4 bases, with 8 bases spanning the gap. From germline, CDR1 is SGHVS and CDR2 FQNEAQ. This CDR3 contains 14 residues. CDR3 DNA sequence: TGTGCCAGCAGCTTAACTAAAACCACCGGGGAGCTGTTTTTT. It yields the protein CASSLTKTTGELFF. The entire variable domain, with the rest obtained from reference TRBV7-8 and TRBJ2-2, is as follows: GAGVSQSPRYKVAKRGQDVALRCDPISGHVSLFWYQQALGQGPEFLTYFQNEAQLDKSGLPSDRFFAERPEGSVSTLKIQRTQQEDSAVYLCASSLTKTTGELFFGEGSRLTVL.

The chain combines TRBV3-1 (or the pseudogene TRBV3-2) with TRBJ1-3, with a tentative D call TRBD1 (5 bases). Germline CDR1 and CDR2: LGHDT and YNNKEL (reference sequence). Between the trimmed V and J ends, which lost 5 bases and 3 bases, there was a span of 11 bases. This CDR3 comprises 14 residues. The CDR3 loop reads CASSRTQGGNTIYF. In DNA form, the CDR3 reads TGTGCCAGCAGCAGAACGCAGGGTGGAAACACCATATATTTT.

This chain connects TRBV7-2 to TRBJ1-6; D call uncertain. The CDR3 contains 15 residues. The V gene lost 8 bases and the J gene lost 0 bases, with 11 bases spanning the gap. CDR1 and CDR2 (germline): SGHTA, FQGNSA. CDR3 protein: CASQETRSYNSPLHF. CDR3 coding DNA: TGTGCCAGCCAGGAGACACGCTCCTATAATTCACCCCTCCACTTT. Variable domain in full (rest from reference TRBV7-2 and TRBJ1-6): GAGVSQSPSNKVTEKGKDVELRCDPISGHTALYWYRQSLGQGLEFLIYFQGNSAPDKSGLPSDRFSAERTGGSVSTLTIQRTQQEDSAVYLCASQETRSYNSPLHFGNGTRLTVT.

The genes are TRBV7-6 and TRBJ2-7, with 7 bases that match TRBD2. The CDR3 length is 15 residues. The trim removed 5 bases at V and 0 bases at J, leaving 7 bases unmatched. Germline loops: CDR1 SGHVS, CDR2 FNYEAQ. CDR3 sequence (DNA): TGTGCCAGCAGCCCAAAAGGCGGGAGCTCCTACGAGCAGTACTTC. It specifies CASSPKGGSSYEQYF.

This chain links TRBV10-1 with TRBJ2-1; D is unresolved. V was trimmed by 5 bases and J by 6 bases, leaving 14 bases between them. Germline V gene sequence: CDR1 WNHNN, CDR2 SYGVQD (reference sequence). The CDR3 is made up of 14 amino acids. CDR3 loop: CASSRLVGINEQFF. For the CDR3, the DNA is TGCGCCAGCAGTCGGCTAGTAGGGATCAATGAGCAGTTCTTC.

The chain links TRBV5-1 to TRBJ2-5, with 7 bases fitting TRBD1. Per germline, CDR1 SGHRS and CDR2 YFSETQ. The CDR3 loop spans 16 amino acids. The V segment lost 4 bases and the J segment 1 base; nucleotides outside the gene matches: 10. The CDR3 region is CASSPHGTGVQETQYF. In DNA, the CDR3 is TGCGCCAGCAGCCCACATGGTACAGGGGTCCAAGAGACCCAGTACTTC.

This rearrangement joins TRBV9 to TRBJ1-4, with TRBD1 identical over 7 bases. The CDR3 length is 16 residues. CDR1 is SGDLS, CDR2 YYNGEE, per germline. Trimming took 3 bases from V and 5 from J; bases not matched to a gene: 10. This chain's CDR3 is CASSADRALSNEKLFF. DNA of the CDR3: TGTGCCAGCAGCGCTGACAGGGCCCTATCAAATGAAAAACTGTTTTTT.

This chain links TRBV12-3 or TRBV12-4 with TRBJ2-7; D uncertain. The CDR3 has 11 amino acids. V lost 5 bases to trimming and J lost 6 bases, with 8 bases between them. The CDR3 DNA is TGTGCCAGCAGTCTCCGAGGCGAGCAGTACTTC. It yields the protein CASSLRGEQYF.